The 28 T cell receptor beta chains presented below share a single source sample, sequenced in a study of blood T cells in healthy people across ages. With a J-beta primer mix and a sample-barcoded 5' primer, a second PCR ran roughly 6 to 11 cycles. TCRdb reprocessed the 5' RACE reads via MiXCR and lists one record per CDR3 protein. The repertoire has about 1.4 million distinct CDR3 sequences, 59% of them found once; the top ten carry 5% to 7%. The sequenced material came from blood. The source is a man younger than 35 in good health.

V gene TRBV20-1 combines with J gene TRBJ2-4; D perhaps matches TRBD2 (6 bases). The germline V gene encodes CDR1 DFQATT and CDR2 SNEGSKA (reference sequence). Trimming shortened V by 0 bases and J by 13 bases, and 19 bases separated the two germline ends. CDR3 length equals 14 residues. This chain's CDR3 is CSARDLVGVREQYF. The CDR3 DNA sequence: TGCAGTGCTAGAGATCTCGTCGGGGTTCGGGAGCAGTACTTC.

The J gene is TRBJ2-7, the V gene TRBV7-9; D not resolved. This CDR3 is built from 13 residues. The V gene lost 4 bases and the J gene lost 4 bases, with 11 bases spanning the gap. CDR1 and CDR2 (germline): SEHNR, FQNEAQ (reference sequence). In nucleotides, the CDR3 is TGTGCCAGCAGCTCACCCGAGAGGTACGAGCAGTACTTC. Translation gives CASSSPERYEQYF.

This rearrangement joins TRBV4-3 to TRBJ1-1; D is unresolved. The V and J ends lost 0 bases and 5 bases respectively, with 10 bases between them. The germline V gene encodes CDR1 LGHNA and CDR2 YSLEER. The CDR3 is 14 residues long. The CDR3 region is CASSQDFPETEAFF. CDR3 nucleotides: TGCGCCAGCAGCCAAGATTTCCCGGAAACTGAAGCTTTCTTT.

This sequence joins TRBV7-2 and TRBJ2-3; 14 bases are shared with TRBD2. V lost 5 bases and J lost 9; bases outside the gene matches: 7. Germline V gives CDR1 SGHTA, CDR2 FQGNSA. There are 15 residues in the CDR3. CDR3 protein: CASSTPGLAGVTQYF. The DNA of the CDR3 is TGTGCCAGCAGCACACCGGGACTAGCGGGAGTAACGCAGTATTTT.

This chain connects TRBV5-3 to TRBJ2-6; TRBD1 matches at 7 bases. TRBV5-3 is an ORF for which the function is uncertain. The CDR3 sequence is 20 residues long. Losses at the gene ends were 0 bases for V and 1 base for J; bases not matched to a gene: 13. In nucleotides, the CDR3 is TGTGCCAGAAGCTTGGATGGTGTAGGGCAGGGGGTATCTGGGGCCAACGTCCTGACTTTC. It translates to CARSLDGVGQGVSGANVLTF.

V usage is TRBV10-3 and J usage is TRBJ2-1; the D gene is possibly TRBD2 (5 bases). The J call could be wrong; TRBJ2-7 is a better fit for the DNA end. From germline, CDR1 is ENHRY and CDR2 SYGVKD. This CDR3 has 14 amino acids. CDR3 loop: CASTEGFSYNEQYF. The CDR3 bases are TGTGCCTCTACAGAGGGATTTTCGTACAATGAGCAGTACTTC.

The chain links TRBV6-6 to TRBJ2-6; no clear D gene. The CDR3 is 15 amino acids. Germline values: CDR1 MNHNY, CDR2 SVGAGI (reference sequence). Between the trimmed V and J ends, which lost 4 bases and 0 bases, there was a span of 7 bases. The CDR3 loop is CASSSRDSGANVLTF. CDR3 bases: TGTGCCAGCAGTTCCCGCGACTCTGGGGCCAACGTCCTGACTTTC.

The chain has TRBV4-1 and TRBJ1-2, with a weak D call TRBD1 (5 bases). The V end was cut by 0 bases, the J end by 3 bases, with 11 bases between. Germline lookup yields CDR1 MGHRA and CDR2 YSYEKL. This CDR3 spans 15 amino acids. The CDR3 DNA follows: TGCGCCAGCAGCCAAGAAGCCAGGGAGGACTATGGCTACACCTTC. Its translation is CASSQEAREDYGYTF.

This clonotype was seen more than once but under ten times. The chain couples TRBV20-1 to TRBJ1-2, with D perhaps matching TRBD1 (5 bases). This CDR3 contains 13 residues. The V end was cut by 4 bases, the J end by 2 bases, with 11 bases between. Germline V gives CDR1 DFQATT, CDR2 SNEGSKA (reference sequence). The CDR3 region is CSAKPDTNYGYTF. Here the CDR3 DNA reads TGCAGTGCTAAGCCGGACACCAACTATGGCTACACCTTC.

The CDR3 spells CASSLPRTGGYNEQFF. CDR3 DNA sequence: TGTGCCAGCAGTTTACCTCGGACAGGGGGTTACAATGAGCAGTTCTTC. The chain is built from TRBV12-3 or TRBV12-4 and TRBJ2-1; 10 positions agree with TRBD1. The CDR3 spans 16 residues. The V segment lost 2 bases and the J segment 4 bases; nucleotides outside the gene matches: 5.

V is TRBV27 and J is TRBJ1-2; D not resolved. CDR3 length equals 14 residues. V lost 5 bases, J lost 5 bases, and 15 bases lay in between. In germline, CDR1 is MNHEY, CDR2 SMNVEV (reference sequence). The CDR3: CASSQLTPPYGYTF. The DNA for the CDR3 is TGTGCCAGCAGTCAACTAACCCCGCCTTATGGCTACACCTTC.

The chain links TRBV5-1 to TRBJ2-3, with a weak D call TRBD2 (6 bases). V dropped 0 bases and J dropped 3 bases, with 32 bases sitting between them. Germline CDR1 SGHRS, CDR2 YFSETQ. This CDR3 region has 22 residues. This CDR3 reads CASSLEGRLFTRFNNRTDTQYF. The CDR3 region has the DNA TGCGCCAGCAGCTTGGAAGGGAGGTTATTTACACGGTTCAACAATCGGACAGATACGCAGTATTTT.

The chain is built from TRBV4-1 and TRBJ2-3; 10 bases match TRBD2. Germline V CDR1 and CDR2: MGHRA, YSYEKL. After removal of 1 base from V and 1 base from J, the junction contained 14 bases not matched to a gene. The CDR3 sequence is 20 residues long. CDR3 sequence: CASSQGFASGGEYGTDTQYF. In DNA form, the CDR3 reads TGCGCCAGCAGCCAAGGGTTCGCGAGCGGGGGGGAGTACGGCACAGATACGCAGTATTTT.

A note on this clonotype: Relative to the germline gene, one junction end is altered; a read error may explain this. The chain uses TRBV15 and TRBJ2-7; D call uncertain. The germline CDR1 and CDR2 sequences are LNHNV and YYDKDF (reference sequence). The CDR3 runs to 15 residues. CDR3 DNA sequence: TGTGCCACCCGCAGTCTCTTCGGACCGGCCTACGAGCAGTACTTC. Its translation is CATRSLFGPAYEQYF.

This clonotype was counted a single time. The rearrangement uses TRBV29-1 and TRBJ2-1, with a weak D call TRBD2 (5 bases). This CDR3 region has 10 residues. CDR1 SQVTM and CDR2 ANQGSEA come from the germline V gene. The V gene lost 4 bases and the J gene lost 8 bases, with 6 bases spanning the gap. CDR3 DNA: TGCAGCGTTGCCGGGGATGAGCAGTTCTTC. Translating gives CSVAGDEQFF.

The V call is TRBV5-1, the J call TRBJ2-3, with a tentative D call TRBD1 (6 bases). V was cut by 0 bases and J by 5 bases, with 16 bases left in between. The germline CDR1 and CDR2 sequences are SGHRS and YFSETQ. This CDR3 region has 16 residues. CDR3 nucleotide sequence: TGCGCCAGCAGCTTGGCTGATGACAGGATCTTAGATACGCAGTATTTT. As protein: CASSLADDRILDTQYF. The entire variable domain, with the rest obtained from reference TRBV5-1 and TRBJ2-3, is as follows: KAGVTQTPRYLIKTRGQQVTLSCSPISGHRSVSWYQQTPGQGLQFLFEYFSETQRNKGNFPGRFSGRQFSNSRSEMNVSTLELGDSALYLCASSLADDRILDTQYFGPGTRLTVL.

The chain carries TRBV7-2 and TRBJ1-4, with 8 positions matching TRBD1. Trimming removed 2 bases from V and 4 bases from J; junction bases left unmatched: 3. CDR1 SGHTA and CDR2 FQGNSA come from the germline V gene. CDR3 length: 15 residues. The CDR3 DNA sequence: TGTGCCAGCAGCTTACAGACAGGGGATAATGAAAAACTGTTTTTT. Its protein product is CASSLQTGDNEKLFF.

V is TRBV20-1 and J is TRBJ2-1, with a possible D match to TRBD2 (5 bases). The DNA matches TRBJ2-7 better at its end, which makes the J call doubtful. CDR3 length equals 14 residues. The germline gives CDR1 DFQATT, CDR2 SNEGSKA (reference sequence). CDR3 in amino acids: CSARGGGLDNEQYF. Written as DNA, the CDR3 is TGCAGTGCTAGAGGTGGAGGTCTTGACAATGAGCAGTACTTC.

The chain is built from TRBV2 and TRBJ1-1; TRBD1 might be the D (6 bases). There are 15 residues in the CDR3. Germline loops: CDR1 SNHLY, CDR2 FYNNEI. V dropped 6 bases and J dropped 0 bases, with 14 bases sitting between them. The CDR3 sequence is CASRKDRNLNTEAFF. The CDR3 bases are TGTGCCAGCAGGAAGGACAGAAATCTGAACACTGAAGCTTTCTTT.

The chain carries TRBV12-3 or TRBV12-4 and TRBJ2-5; no definite D call. V lost 5 bases, J lost 5 bases, and 9 bases lay in between. The length of the CDR3 is 12 residues. The CDR3 protein is CASSITEETQYF. CDR3 bases: TGTGCCAGCAGTATAACGGAGGAGACCCAGTACTTC.

The chain employs TRBV4-3 and TRBJ1-2; possible D gene TRBD1, 5 bases. V lost 4 bases, J lost 2 bases, and 23 bases lay in between. The CDR3 is 18 amino acids. Germline loops: CDR1 LGHNA, CDR2 YSLEER. This CDR3 is CASSRGLGRSEANYGYTF. CDR3 nucleotides: TGCGCCAGCAGCCGCGGATTGGGACGATCGGAGGCCAACTATGGCTACACCTTC.

The gene calls are TRBV4-1 and TRBJ1-4, with D possibly TRBD1 on 5 matching bases. Trimming left V 0 bases short and J 10 bases short, with 9 bases between. The length of the CDR3 is 13 residues. Germline V gives CDR1 MGHRA, CDR2 YSYEKL. The chain's CDR3 is CASSQEGVGKLFF. The CDR3 region has the DNA TGCGCCAGCAGCCAAGAGGGGGTGGGAAAACTGTTTTTT.

The chain employs TRBV6-1 and TRBJ1-2; TRBD1 might be the D (5 bases). Germline loops: CDR1 MNHNS, CDR2 SASEGT. This CDR3 is built from 13 residues. The CDR3 DNA reads TGTGACGGGGGATGGGCTCTGCACTATGGCTACACCTTC. Its translation: CDGGWALHYGYTF.

This chain connects TRBV24-1 to TRBJ2-3; D is possibly TRBD1 (6 bases). Germline V lookup: CDR1 KGHDR, CDR2 SFDVKD. The CDR3 is made up of 15 amino acids. Between the trimmed V and J ends, which lost 2 bases and 2 bases, there was a span of 10 bases. The CDR3 here is CATSDSGHYTDTQYF. The CDR3 DNA sequence: TGTGCCACCAGTGATTCGGGACATTACACAGATACGCAGTATTTT.

The rearrangement uses TRBV11-2 and TRBJ2-1, with D possibly matching TRBD1 (6 bases). Trimming stripped 1 base from V and 8 bases from J, with 18 bases between. Germline CDR1 is SGHAT and CDR2 is FQNNGV. The CDR3 loop spans 16 amino acids. The CDR3 DNA reads as TGTGCCAGCAGCTTAGGGGTAGGGGGAGTCCGTGATGAGCAGTTCTTC. Amino acids: CASSLGVGGVRDEQFF.

For this clonotype: A much more abundant neighbour one base away suggests this may be a read error. The gene calls are TRBV4-1 and TRBJ2-7; the match to TRBD2 covers 12 bases. The germline CDR1 and CDR2 sequences are MGHRA and YSYEKL. This CDR3 has 16 amino acids. CDR3 sequence (DNA): TGCGTCAGCAGCCAAACTAGCGGGGGGTCATCCTACGAGCAGTACTTC. Translation: CVSSQTSGGSSYEQYF.

The rearrangement uses TRBV24-1 and TRBJ2-1; unclear D gene. From germline, CDR1 is KGHDR and CDR2 SFDVKD. The ends were cut back, 4 bases at V and 7 bases at J, with 7 bases in the middle. This CDR3 has 12 amino acids. DNA of the CDR3: TGTGCCACCAGTGACTGGAAAAATGAGCAGTTCTTC. Protein: CATSDWKNEQFF.

The V call is TRBV25-1, the J call TRBJ2-6; D possibly uses TRBD1 or TRBD2 (6 bases each). Looked up from germline, CDR1 is MGHDK and CDR2 is SYGVNS. This CDR3 has 16 residues. Trimming left V 1 base short and J 1 base short, with 8 bases between. In DNA form, the CDR3 reads TGTGCCAGCAGTGAATGGGGGGCTTCTGGGGCCAACGTCCTGACTTTC. This translates into CASSEWGASGANVLTF.